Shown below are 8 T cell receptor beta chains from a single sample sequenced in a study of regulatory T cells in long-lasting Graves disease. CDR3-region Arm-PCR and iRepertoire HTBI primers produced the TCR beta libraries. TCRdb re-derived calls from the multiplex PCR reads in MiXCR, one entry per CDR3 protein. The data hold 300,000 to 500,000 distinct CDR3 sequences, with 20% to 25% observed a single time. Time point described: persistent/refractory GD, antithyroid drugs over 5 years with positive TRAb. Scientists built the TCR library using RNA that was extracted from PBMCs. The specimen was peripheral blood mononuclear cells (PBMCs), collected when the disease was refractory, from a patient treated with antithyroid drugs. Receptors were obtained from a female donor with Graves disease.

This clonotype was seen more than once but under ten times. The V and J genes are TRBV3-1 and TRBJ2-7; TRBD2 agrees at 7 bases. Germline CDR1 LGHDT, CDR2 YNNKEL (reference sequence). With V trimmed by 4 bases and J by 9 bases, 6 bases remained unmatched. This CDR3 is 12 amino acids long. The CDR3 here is CASSPLGGRQYF. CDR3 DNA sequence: TGTGCCAGCAGCCCCCTCGGCGGGAGGCAGTACTTC.

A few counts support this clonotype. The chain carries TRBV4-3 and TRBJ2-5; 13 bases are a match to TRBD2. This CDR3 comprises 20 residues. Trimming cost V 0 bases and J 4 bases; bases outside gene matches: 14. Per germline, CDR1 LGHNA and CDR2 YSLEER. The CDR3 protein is CASSQDLLAGGGGLRETQYF. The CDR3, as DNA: TGCGCCAGCAGCCAAGACCTACTAGCGGGAGGGGGGGGGTTGAGAGAGACCCAGTACTTC.

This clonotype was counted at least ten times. DNA of the CDR3: TGTGCCAGCAGTCGTTCCAATCAGCCCCAGCATTTT. Translated, it gives CASSRSNQPQHF. V and J are TRBV7-2 and TRBJ1-5; D remains unclear. With 6 bases removed from V and 3 bases from J, the gap between germline ends came to 6 bases. Germline V gene sequence: CDR1 SGHTA, CDR2 FQGNSA. The length of the CDR3 is 12 residues.

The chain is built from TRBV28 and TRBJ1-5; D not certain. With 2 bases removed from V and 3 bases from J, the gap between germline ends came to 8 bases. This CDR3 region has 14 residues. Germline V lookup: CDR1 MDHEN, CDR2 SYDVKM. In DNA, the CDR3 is TGTGCCAGCAGTTTAAGGCAGGTCAATCAGCCCCAGCATTTT. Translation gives CASSLRQVNQPQHF.

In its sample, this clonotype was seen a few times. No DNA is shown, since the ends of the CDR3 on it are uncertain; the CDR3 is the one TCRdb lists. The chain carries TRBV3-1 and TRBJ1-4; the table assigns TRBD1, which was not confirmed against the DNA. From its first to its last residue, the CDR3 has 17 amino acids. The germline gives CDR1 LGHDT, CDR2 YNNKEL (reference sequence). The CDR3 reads CASSLPGDRRLMKNCFF.

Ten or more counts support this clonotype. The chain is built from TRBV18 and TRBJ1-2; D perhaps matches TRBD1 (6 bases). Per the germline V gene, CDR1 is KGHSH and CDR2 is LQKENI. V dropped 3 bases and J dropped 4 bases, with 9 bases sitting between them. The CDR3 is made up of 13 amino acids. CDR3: CASSPDSVYGYTF. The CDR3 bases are TGTGCCAGCTCACCGGACAGCGTCTATGGCTACACCTTC.

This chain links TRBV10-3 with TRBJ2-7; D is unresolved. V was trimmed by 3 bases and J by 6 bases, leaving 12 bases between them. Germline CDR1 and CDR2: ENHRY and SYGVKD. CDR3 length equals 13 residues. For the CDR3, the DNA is TGTGCCATCAGTGACTACGGGTCCGGCGAGCAGTACTTC. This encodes CAISDYGSGEQYF.

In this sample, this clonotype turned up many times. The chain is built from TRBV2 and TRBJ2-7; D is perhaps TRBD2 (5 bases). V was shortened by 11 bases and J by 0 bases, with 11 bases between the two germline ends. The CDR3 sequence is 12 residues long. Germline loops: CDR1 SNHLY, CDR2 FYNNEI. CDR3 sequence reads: CAGQTNSYEQYF. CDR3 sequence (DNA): TGTGCCGGGCAGACTAACTCCTACGAGCAGTACTTC. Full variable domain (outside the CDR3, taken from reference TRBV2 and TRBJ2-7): EPEVTQTPSHQVTQMGQEVILRCVPISNHLYFYWYRQILGQKVEFLVSFYNNEISEKSEIFDDQFSVERPDGSNFTLKIRSTKLEDSAMYFCAGQTNSYEQYFGPGTRLTVT.